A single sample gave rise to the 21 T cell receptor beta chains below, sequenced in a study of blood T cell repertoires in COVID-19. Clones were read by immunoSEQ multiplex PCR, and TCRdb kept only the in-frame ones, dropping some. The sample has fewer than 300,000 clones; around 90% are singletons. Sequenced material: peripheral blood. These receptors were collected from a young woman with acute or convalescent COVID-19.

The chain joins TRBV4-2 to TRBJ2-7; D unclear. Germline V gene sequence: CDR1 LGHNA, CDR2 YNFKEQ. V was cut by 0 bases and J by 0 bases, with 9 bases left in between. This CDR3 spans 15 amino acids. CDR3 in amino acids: CASSQEVPGSYEQYF. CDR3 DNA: TGTGCCAGCAGCCAAGAGGTCCCGGGCTCCTACGAGCAGTACTTC.

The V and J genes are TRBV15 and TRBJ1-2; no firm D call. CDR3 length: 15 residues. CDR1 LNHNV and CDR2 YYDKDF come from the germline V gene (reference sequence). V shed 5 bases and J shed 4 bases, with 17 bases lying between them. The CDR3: CATSGMTRTVYGYTF. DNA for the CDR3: TGTGCCACCAGCGGAATGACCAGGACTGTCTATGGCTACACCTTC.

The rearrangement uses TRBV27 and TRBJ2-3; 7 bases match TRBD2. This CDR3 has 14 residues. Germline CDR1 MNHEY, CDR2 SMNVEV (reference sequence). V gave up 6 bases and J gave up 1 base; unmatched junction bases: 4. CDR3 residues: CASSGAGGTDTQYF. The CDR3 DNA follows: TGTGCCAGCAGCGGGGCGGGAGGCACAGATACGCAGTATTTT.

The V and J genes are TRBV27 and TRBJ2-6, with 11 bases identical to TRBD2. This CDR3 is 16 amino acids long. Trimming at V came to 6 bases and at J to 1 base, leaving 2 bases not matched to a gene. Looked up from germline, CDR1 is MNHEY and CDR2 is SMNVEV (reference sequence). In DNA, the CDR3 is TGTGCCAGCAGGCTAGCGGGGGGATCTGGGGCCAACGTCCTGACTTTC. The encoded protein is CASRLAGGSGANVLTF.

The CDR3 nucleotides read TGTGCCTGGGGAGGCGGGTTCCTCAGCACAGATACGCAGTATTTT. Translating it yields CAWGGGFLSTDTQYF. The gene calls are TRBV30 and TRBJ2-3, with D possibly being TRBD2 (5 bases). With 5 bases removed from V and 0 bases from J, the gap between germline ends came to 15 bases. The CDR3 is 15 amino acids. CDR1 GTSNPN and CDR2 SVGIG come from the germline V gene (reference sequence).

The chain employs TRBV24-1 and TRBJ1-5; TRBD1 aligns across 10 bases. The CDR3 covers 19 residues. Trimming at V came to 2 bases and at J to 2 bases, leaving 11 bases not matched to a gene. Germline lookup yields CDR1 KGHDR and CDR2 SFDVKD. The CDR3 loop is CATSDSRDRGLRGNQPQHF. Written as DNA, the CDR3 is TGTGCCACCAGTGATTCCCGGGACAGGGGACTTAGGGGCAATCAGCCCCAGCATTTT.

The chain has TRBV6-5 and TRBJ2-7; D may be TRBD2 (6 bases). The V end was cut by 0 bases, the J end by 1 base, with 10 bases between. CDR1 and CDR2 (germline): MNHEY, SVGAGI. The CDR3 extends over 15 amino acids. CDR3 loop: CASSYSRDGSYEQYF. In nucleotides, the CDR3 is TGTGCCAGCAGTTACTCGCGGGACGGTTCCTACGAGCAGTACTTC.

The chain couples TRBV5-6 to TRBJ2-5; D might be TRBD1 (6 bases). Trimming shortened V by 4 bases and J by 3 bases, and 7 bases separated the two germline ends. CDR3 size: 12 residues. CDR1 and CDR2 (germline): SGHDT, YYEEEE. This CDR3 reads CASSPGEETQYF. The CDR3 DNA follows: TGTGCCAGCAGCCCAGGGGAAGAGACCCAGTACTTC.

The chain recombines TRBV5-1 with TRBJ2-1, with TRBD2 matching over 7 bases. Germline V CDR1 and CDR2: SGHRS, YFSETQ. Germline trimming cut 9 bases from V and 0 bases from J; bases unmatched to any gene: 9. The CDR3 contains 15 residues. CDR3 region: CATRRGISSYNEQFF. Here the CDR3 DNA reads TGCGCCACCCGGCGGGGGATAAGCTCCTACAATGAGCAGTTCTTC.

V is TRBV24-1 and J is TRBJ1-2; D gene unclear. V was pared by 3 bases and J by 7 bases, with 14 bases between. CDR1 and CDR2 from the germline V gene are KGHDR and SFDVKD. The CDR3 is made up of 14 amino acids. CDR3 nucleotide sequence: TGTGCCACCAGTGATAGCGGAACCTATAGTGGCTACACCTTC. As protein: CATSDSGTYSGYTF.

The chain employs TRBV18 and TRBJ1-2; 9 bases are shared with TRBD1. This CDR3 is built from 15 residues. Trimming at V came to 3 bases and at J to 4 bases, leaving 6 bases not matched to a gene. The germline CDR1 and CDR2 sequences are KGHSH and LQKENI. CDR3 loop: CASSPPGTGIYGYTF. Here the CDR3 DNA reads TGTGCCAGCTCACCCCCCGGGACAGGGATCTATGGCTACACCTTC. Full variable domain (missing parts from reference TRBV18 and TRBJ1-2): NAGVMQNPRHLVRRRGQEARLRCSPMKGHSHVYWYRQLPEEGLKFMVYLQKENIIDESGMPKERFSAEFPKEGPSILRIQQVVRGDSAAYFCASSPPGTGIYGYTFGSGTRLTVV.

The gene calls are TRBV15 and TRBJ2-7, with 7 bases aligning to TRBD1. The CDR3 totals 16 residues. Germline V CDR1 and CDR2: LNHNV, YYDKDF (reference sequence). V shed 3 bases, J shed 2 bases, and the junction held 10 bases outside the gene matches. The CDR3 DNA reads TGTGCCACCAGCAGGGCCCCGACAGGGTTTGCCTACGAGCAGTACTTC. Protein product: CATSRAPTGFAYEQYF.

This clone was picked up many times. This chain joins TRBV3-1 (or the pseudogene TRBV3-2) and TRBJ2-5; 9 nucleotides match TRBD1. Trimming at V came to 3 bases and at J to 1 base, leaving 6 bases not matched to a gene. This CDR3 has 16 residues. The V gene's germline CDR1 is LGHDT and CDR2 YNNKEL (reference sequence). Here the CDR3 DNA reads TGTGCCAGCAGCCAGGAGGGACAGGGCTCCCAAGAGACCCAGTACTTC. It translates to CASSQEGQGSQETQYF.

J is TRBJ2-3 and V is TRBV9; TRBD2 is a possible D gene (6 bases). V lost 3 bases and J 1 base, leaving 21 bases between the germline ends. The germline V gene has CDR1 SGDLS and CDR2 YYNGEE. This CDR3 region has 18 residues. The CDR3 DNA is TGTGCCAGCAGCGCTCCAAGCCCCCTCCCTAGCGGCACAGATACGCAGTATTTT. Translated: CASSAPSPLPSGTDTQYF.

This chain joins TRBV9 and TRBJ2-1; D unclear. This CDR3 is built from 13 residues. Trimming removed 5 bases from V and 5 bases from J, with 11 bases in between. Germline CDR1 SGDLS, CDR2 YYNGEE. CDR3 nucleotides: TGTGCCAGCAGTAGCCCGGTTCACAATGAGCAGTTCTTC. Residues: CASSSPVHNEQFF.

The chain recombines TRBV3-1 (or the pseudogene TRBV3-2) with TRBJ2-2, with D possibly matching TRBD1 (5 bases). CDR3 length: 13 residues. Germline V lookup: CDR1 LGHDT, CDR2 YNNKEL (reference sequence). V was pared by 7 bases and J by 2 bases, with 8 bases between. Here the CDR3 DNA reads TGTGCCAGCAAGAGGACAAACACCGGGGAGCTGTTTTTT. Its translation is CASKRTNTGELFF.

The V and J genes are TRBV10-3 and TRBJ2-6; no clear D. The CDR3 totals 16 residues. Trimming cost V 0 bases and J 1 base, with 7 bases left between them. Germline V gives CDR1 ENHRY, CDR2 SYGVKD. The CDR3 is CAISESSQSGANVLTF. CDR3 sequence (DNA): TGTGCCATCAGTGAGTCGAGTCAATCTGGGGCCAACGTCCTGACTTTC.

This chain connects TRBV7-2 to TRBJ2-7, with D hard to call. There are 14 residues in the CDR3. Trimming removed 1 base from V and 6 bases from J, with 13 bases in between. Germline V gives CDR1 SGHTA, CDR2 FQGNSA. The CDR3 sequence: CASSLGSYGGEQYF. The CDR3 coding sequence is TGTGCCAGCAGCTTAGGGTCATATGGCGGCGAGCAGTACTTC. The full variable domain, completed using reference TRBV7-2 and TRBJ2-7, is GAGVSQSPSNKVTEKGKDVELRCDPISGHTALYWYRQSLGQGLEFLIYFQGNSAPDKSGLPSDRFSAERTGGSVSTLTIQRTQQEDSAVYLCASSLGSYGGEQYFGPGTRLTVT.

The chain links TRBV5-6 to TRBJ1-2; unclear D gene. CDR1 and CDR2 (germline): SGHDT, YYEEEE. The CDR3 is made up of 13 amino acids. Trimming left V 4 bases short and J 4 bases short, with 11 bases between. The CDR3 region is CASSPLVGYGYTF. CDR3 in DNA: TGTGCCAGCAGCCCACTCGTCGGCTATGGCTACACCTTC.

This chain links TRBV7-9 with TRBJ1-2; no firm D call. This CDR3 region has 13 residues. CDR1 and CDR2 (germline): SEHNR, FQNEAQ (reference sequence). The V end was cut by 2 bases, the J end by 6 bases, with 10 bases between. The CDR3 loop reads CASSLTPADGYTF. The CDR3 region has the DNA TGTGCCAGCAGCTTAACCCCGGCGGATGGCTACACCTTC.

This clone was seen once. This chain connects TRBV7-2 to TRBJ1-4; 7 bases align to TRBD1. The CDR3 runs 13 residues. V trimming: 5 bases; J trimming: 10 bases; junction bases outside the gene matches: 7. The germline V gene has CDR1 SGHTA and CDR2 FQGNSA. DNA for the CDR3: TGTGCCAGCAGCACTAGACAGGGTGTAAAACTGTTTTTT. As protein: CASSTRQGVKLFF.